Below, 20 T cell receptor beta chains from the same sample are listed, as sequenced in a study of blood T cells in healthy people across ages (dated by TCRdb to between 2015 and 2017). The library was obtained by 5' RACE. The listed sequencing device is Illumina HiSeq 2500. A second PCR of roughly 7 to 12 cycles was run with a J-beta primer mix and a sample-barcoded 5' primer. Using fastp trimming at Q25 and MiXCR clonotype assembly, TCRdb reanalyzed the public sequencing data and kept in-frame beta chains. A single entry per CDR3 protein holds the most common genes and DNA from its merged rows. Here the sample has around 870,000 distinct CDR3 sequences; about 28% occur a single time. The ten biggest clones cover 17% of the sample. The material sequenced was blood. These receptors were taken from a woman aged 80 or over in good health.

There are many counts of this clonotype. This chain connects TRBV7-2 to TRBJ2-1; D might be TRBD2 (5 bases). V was trimmed by 5 bases and J by 5 bases, leaving 25 bases between them. Germline CDR1 SGHTA, CDR2 FQGNSA. CDR3 length: 18 residues. The chain's CDR3 is CASSPGLRLKGKHNEQFF. In nucleotides, the CDR3 is TGTGCCAGCAGCCCCGGACTGCGATTAAAAGGGAAACACAATGAGCAGTTCTTC.

Details on this clonotype: Given a much more abundant clone one base away, this may be a read error. The chain joins TRBV7-7 to TRBJ2-1, with D tentatively TRBD1 (7 bases). The CDR3 is 14 amino acids. Germline-derived CDR1 and CDR2 are SSHAT and FNYEAQ (reference sequence). The chain's CDR3 is CTSSLGRGDNEQFF. The CDR3 bases are TGTACTAGCAGCTTAGGCAGGGGGGACAATGAGCAGTTCTTC.

On this clonotype: A much larger clonotype is one base distant, so this may be a read error. The chain joins TRBV5-5 to TRBJ1-5; unclear D gene. CDR1 is SGHKS, CDR2 YYEKEE, per germline (reference sequence). The CDR3 is 12 amino acids. V lost 4 bases and J 5 bases, leaving 7 bases between the germline ends. The CDR3 bases are TGTGCCAGCAGCGAAAACGATCAGCCCCAGCATTTT. Translating gives CASSENDQPQHF.

This clonotype was detected ten times or more. This rearrangement joins TRBV29-1 to TRBJ1-2, with TRBD1 matching over 11 bases. Germline V CDR1 and CDR2: SQVTM, ANQGSEA. The CDR3 has 13 residues. V lost 6 bases, J lost 8 bases, and 8 bases stayed unmatched. CDR3 nucleotides: TGCAGCGTGTCCGGACAGGGGGCGCGGGGCTACACCTTC. Protein sequence: CSVSGQGARGYTF.

The rearrangement links TRBV7-2 to TRBJ2-1, with D tentatively TRBD2 (6 bases). The CDR3 contains 14 residues. Germline V CDR1 and CDR2: SGHTA, FQGNSA. The V end was cut by 4 bases, the J end by 8 bases, with 15 bases between. The chain's CDR3 is CASSSGTPGHEQFF. CDR3 DNA sequence: TGTGCCAGCAGCTCCGGGACTCCCGGGCATGAGCAGTTCTTC.

This clonotype was picked up many times. The gene calls are TRBV7-7 and TRBJ2-7; D possibly uses TRBD1 or TRBD2 (5 bases each). Trimming removed 0 bases at V and 2 bases at J, with 17 bases between. Per germline, CDR1 SSHAT and CDR2 FNYEAQ (reference sequence). This CDR3 has 17 amino acids. The CDR3 DNA follows: TGTGCCAGCAGCTTAGCCGGGGACGACGAAAGGGCCTACGAGCAGTACTTC. Its translation: CASSLAGDDERAYEQYF. Filled out from reference TRBV7-7 and TRBJ2-7, the complete variable domain reads GAGVSQSPRYKVTKRGQDVTLRCDPISSHATLYWYQQALGQGPEFLTYFNYEAQPDKSGLPSDRFSAERPEGSISTLTIQRTEQRDSAMYRCASSLAGDDERAYEQYFGPGTRLTVT.

To note about this clonotype: Being one base from a much bigger clone, this may be a read error. The rearrangement uses TRBV12-3 or TRBV12-4 and TRBJ2-3; 13 nucleotides agree with TRBD2. V was pared by 4 bases and J by 5 bases, with 6 bases of the junction left unmatched. The CDR3 is made up of 16 amino acids. Here the CDR3 reads CASSSRLAGGRDTQYF. The CDR3 DNA follows: TGTGCCAGCAGTTCCAGACTAGCGGGGGGTCGAGATACGCAGTATTTT.

Regarding this clonotype: A much larger clone sits a single nucleotide away, making a read error possible. This sequence joins TRBV20-1 and TRBJ1-2; D is perhaps TRBD1 (5 bases). Germline V lookup: CDR1 DFQATT, CDR2 SNEGSKA (reference sequence). This CDR3 is 13 amino acids long. The CDR3 sequence: CSARGGRVYSYTF. CDR3 in DNA: TGCAGTGCTAGAGGGGGCCGAGTCTATAGCTACACCTTC.

As concerns this clonotype: Just one base apart from a much larger clone, this may be a read error. The J gene is TRBJ1-1, the V gene TRBV29-1; D gene unclear. CDR1 is SQVTM and CDR2 is ANQGSEA in the germline V gene. V was cut by 1 base and J by 2 bases, with 14 bases left in between. CDR3 size: 15 residues. CDR3 nucleotide sequence: TGCAGCGTTGAAGGGACGACCGCTAGCAACACTGAAGCTTTCTTT. It codes for CSVEGTTASNTEAFF. The full variable domain, in which reference TRBV29-1 and TRBJ1-1 provide the parts outside the CDR3, is SAVISQKPSRDICQRGTSLTIQCQVDSQVTMMFWYRQQPGQSLTLIATANQGSEATYESGFVIDKFPISRPNLTFSTLTVSNMSPEDSSIYLCSVEGTTASNTEAFFGQGTRLTVV.

The V call is TRBV5-4, the J call TRBJ2-1, with 8 bases lining up with TRBD2. V was clipped by 5 bases and J by 0 bases; unmatched bases: 10. The CDR3 spans 17 residues. CDR1 is SGHNT and CDR2 is YYREEE in the germline V gene (reference sequence). This chain's CDR3 is CASSLAGTASSYNEQFF. The CDR3 region has the DNA TGTGCCAGCAGTCTAGCGGGTACCGCAAGCTCCTACAATGAGCAGTTCTTC. The whole variable domain, filled in from reference TRBV5-4 and TRBJ2-1, reads ETGVTQSPTHLIKTRGQQVTLRCSSQSGHNTVSWYQQALGQGPQFIFQYYREEENGRGNFPPRFSGLQFPNYSSELNVNALELDDSALYLCASSLAGTASSYNEQFFGPGTRLTVL.

This clonotype was observed many times. V usage is TRBV5-1 and J usage is TRBJ2-3, with TRBD2 as a possible D gene (5 bases). Germline V gene sequence: CDR1 SGHRS, CDR2 YFSETQ. Between the trimmed V and J ends, which lost 4 bases and 2 bases, there was a span of 14 bases. There are 15 residues in the CDR3. The CDR3 region is CASSPEGGYTDTQYF. The CDR3 nucleotides are TGCGCCAGCAGCCCCGAGGGCGGATACACAGATACGCAGTATTTT.

This clonotype was seen more than once but under ten times. V is TRBV6-1 and J is TRBJ2-1; 8 positions match TRBD1. The J call may be incorrect, as the DNA end agrees better with TRBJ2-7. Germline CDR1 is MNHNS and CDR2 is SASEGT. This CDR3 region has 13 residues. The CDR3 nucleotides read TGTGCTCTGGGACAGGCTACCTACAATGAGCAGTACTTC. Translated: CALGQATYNEQYF.

This clonotype was recorded many times. V and J are TRBV30 and TRBJ2-3, with D perhaps matching TRBD1 (6 bases). There are 12 residues in the CDR3. Trimming removed 4 bases at V and 7 bases at J, with 12 bases between. CDR1 and CDR2 from the germline V gene are GTSNPN and SVGIG (reference sequence). CDR3 amino acids: CAWNTGTHTQYF. CDR3 nucleotide sequence: TGTGCCTGGAATACAGGGACCCATACGCAGTATTTT.

For this clonotype: A much more abundant neighbour one base away suggests this may be a read error. The chain recombines TRBV20-1 with TRBJ2-7; perhaps TRBD2 as D (6 bases). This CDR3 has 12 residues. CDR1 DFQATT and CDR2 SNEGSKA come from the germline V gene (reference sequence). The V gene lost 7 bases and the J gene lost 2 bases, with 12 bases spanning the gap. CDR3 bases: TGCAGTGGCCCCGGGACTCCCTACGAGCAGTACTTC. It specifies CSGPGTPYEQYF.

Remarks on this clonotype: The junction does not match germline at one end; this may be a read error. This chain links TRBV27 with TRBJ1-2; perhaps TRBD1 as D (6 bases). This CDR3 spans 13 amino acids. Per the germline V gene, CDR1 is MNHEY and CDR2 is SMNVEV (reference sequence). The DNA of the CDR3 is TGTGCCAGCAGCCCCACAGGGATCCATGGCTATACCTTC. Translation gives CASSPTGIHGYTF.

In DNA form, the CDR3 reads TGTACCAGCAGCTTTACAGCCCCTCCAAGTGGTCTTAATTCACCCCTCCACTTT. This translates into CTSSFTAPPSGLNSPLHF. This rearrangement joins TRBV7-2 to TRBJ1-6; no reliable D call. V was shortened by 3 bases and J by 6 bases, with 21 bases between the two germline ends. The CDR3 covers 18 residues. Per the germline V gene, CDR1 is SGHTA and CDR2 is FQGNSA.

This clonotype showed up many times. A read error may produce the germline difference seen at one junction end. The chain is built from TRBV5-1 and TRBJ2-1; tentatively, D is TRBD2 (5 bases). CDR1 is SGHRS and CDR2 is YFSETQ in the germline V gene. This CDR3 comprises 15 residues. CDR3 protein: CASSLEGSSYNEQFF. The DNA of the CDR3 is TGTGCCAGCAGCTTAGAGGGTAGCTCCTACAATGAGCAGTTCTTC.

In regard to this clonotype: A read error is the likely source, as a far larger clone sits one nucleotide away. The V and J genes are TRBV6-6 and TRBJ2-5; D is perhaps TRBD1 (6 bases). V shed 6 bases and J shed 1 base, with 9 bases lying between them. This CDR3 comprises 13 residues. Germline V gives CDR1 MNHNY, CDR2 SVGAGI (reference sequence). CDR3 sequence (DNA): TGTGCCAGCAGGCGGACAGTCCAAGAGACCCAGTACTTC. Its protein product is CASRRTVQETQYF.

This clonotype was seen a handful of times. The chain joins TRBV28 to TRBJ2-7; tentatively, D is TRBD1 (6 bases). Deletions cut 6 bases from V and 7 bases from J, with 13 bases between. Germline CDR1 is MDHEN and CDR2 is SYDVKM. This CDR3 comprises 12 residues. CDR3 in amino acids: CASSLTGQEQYF. CDR3 bases: TGTGCCAGCAGCCTGACAGGACAAGAGCAGTACTTC.

V is TRBV6-2 or TRBV6-3 and J is TRBJ2-5; the D call may be TRBD1 or TRBD2 (6 bases each). The DNA end is a closer match to TRBJ2-7, so the J assignment may be wrong. The CDR3 consists of 12 residues. Germline CDR1 MNHEY, CDR2 SVGEGT. CDR3 bases: TGTGCCAGCCGTCGGGGGCCCTACGAGCAGTACTTC. Protein product: CASRRGPYEQYF.